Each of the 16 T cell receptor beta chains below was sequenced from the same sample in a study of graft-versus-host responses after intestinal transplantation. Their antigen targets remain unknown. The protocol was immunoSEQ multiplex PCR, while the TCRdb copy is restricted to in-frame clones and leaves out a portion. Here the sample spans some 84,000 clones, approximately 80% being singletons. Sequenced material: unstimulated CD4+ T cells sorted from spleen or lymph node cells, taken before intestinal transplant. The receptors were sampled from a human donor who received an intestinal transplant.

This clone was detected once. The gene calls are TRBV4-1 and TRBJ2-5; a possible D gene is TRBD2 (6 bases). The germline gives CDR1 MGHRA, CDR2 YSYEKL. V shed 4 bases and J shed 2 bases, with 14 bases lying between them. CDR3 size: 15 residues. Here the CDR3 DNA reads TGCGCCAGCAGCCGCAAGGGCGGGGCTCAAGAGACCCAGTACTTC. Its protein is CASSRKGGAQETQYF.

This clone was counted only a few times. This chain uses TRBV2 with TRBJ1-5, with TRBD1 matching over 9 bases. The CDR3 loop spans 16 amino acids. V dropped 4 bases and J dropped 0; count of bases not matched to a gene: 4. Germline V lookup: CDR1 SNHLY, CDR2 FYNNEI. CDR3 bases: TGTGCCAGCAGTGCCGGGACAGGGAATAGCAATCAGCCCCAGCATTTT. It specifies CASSAGTGNSNQPQHF.

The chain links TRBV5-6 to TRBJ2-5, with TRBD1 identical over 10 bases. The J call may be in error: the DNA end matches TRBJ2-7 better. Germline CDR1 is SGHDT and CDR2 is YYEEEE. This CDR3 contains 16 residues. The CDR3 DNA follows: TGTGCCAGCAGCTTGTTAGAGACAGGGGGCCCCTACGAGCAGTACTTC. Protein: CASSLLETGGPYEQYF.

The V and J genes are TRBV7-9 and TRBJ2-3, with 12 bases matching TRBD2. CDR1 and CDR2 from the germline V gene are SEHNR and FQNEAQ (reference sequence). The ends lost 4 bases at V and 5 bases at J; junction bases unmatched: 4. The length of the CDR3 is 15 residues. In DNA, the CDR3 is TGTGCCAGCAGCTCGGGACTAGCGGGCGAAGATACGCAGTATTTT. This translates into CASSSGLAGEDTQYF.

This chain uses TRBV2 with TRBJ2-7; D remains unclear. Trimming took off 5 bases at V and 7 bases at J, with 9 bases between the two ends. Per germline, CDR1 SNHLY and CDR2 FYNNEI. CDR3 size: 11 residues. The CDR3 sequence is CASSPVREQYF. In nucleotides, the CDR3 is TGTGCCAGCAGTCCCGTTAGAGAGCAGTACTTC.

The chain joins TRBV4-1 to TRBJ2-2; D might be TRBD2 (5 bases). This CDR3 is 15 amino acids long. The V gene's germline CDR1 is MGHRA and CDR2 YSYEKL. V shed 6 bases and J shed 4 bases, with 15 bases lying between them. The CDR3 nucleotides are TGCGCCAGCAGGGGGATCAGCGGAGGCACCGGGGAGCTGTTTTTT. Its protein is CASRGISGGTGELFF.

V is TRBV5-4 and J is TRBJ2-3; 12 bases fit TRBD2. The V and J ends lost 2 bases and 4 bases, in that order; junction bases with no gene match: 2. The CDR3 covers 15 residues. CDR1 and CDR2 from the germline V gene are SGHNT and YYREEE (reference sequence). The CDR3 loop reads CASSFLAGGSDTQYF. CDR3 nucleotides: TGTGCCAGCAGCTTCCTAGCGGGAGGGTCAGATACGCAGTATTTT.

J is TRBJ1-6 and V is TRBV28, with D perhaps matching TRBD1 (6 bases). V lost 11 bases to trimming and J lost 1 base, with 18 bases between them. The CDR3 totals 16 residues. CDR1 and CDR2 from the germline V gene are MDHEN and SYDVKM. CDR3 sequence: CAEQSGGRSYNSPLHF. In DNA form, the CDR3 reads TGTGCCGAGCAGAGTGGGGGCAGGTCCTATAATTCACCCCTCCACTTT.

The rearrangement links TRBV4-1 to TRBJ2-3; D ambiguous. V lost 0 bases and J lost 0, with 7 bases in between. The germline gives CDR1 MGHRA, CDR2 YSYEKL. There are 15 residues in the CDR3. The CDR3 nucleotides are TGCGCCAGCAGCCAAGATTCACTGAGCACAGATACGCAGTATTTT. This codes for CASSQDSLSTDTQYF.

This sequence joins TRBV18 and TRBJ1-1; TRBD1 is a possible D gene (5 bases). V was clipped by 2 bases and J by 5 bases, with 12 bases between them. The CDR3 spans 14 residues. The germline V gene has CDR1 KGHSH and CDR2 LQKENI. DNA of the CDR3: TGTGCCAGCTCACCATCAATGGGGGGGACTGAAGCTTTCTTT. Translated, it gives CASSPSMGGTEAFF.

The CDR3 coding sequence is TGTGCCAGCAGCTTGCGGACTCCTAGCACAGATACGCAGTATTTT. It encodes CASSLRTPSTDTQYF. This chain connects TRBV7-2 to TRBJ2-3, with D possibly TRBD2 on 5 matching bases. This CDR3 comprises 15 residues. Trimming removed 3 bases from V and 0 bases from J, with 10 bases in between. Germline V CDR1 and CDR2: SGHTA, FQGNSA. Using reference TRBV7-2 and TRBJ2-3 for the parts outside the CDR3, the full variable domain is GAGVSQSPSNKVTEKGKDVELRCDPISGHTALYWYRQSLGQGLEFLIYFQGNSAPDKSGLPSDRFSAERTGGSVSTLTIQRTQQEDSAVYLCASSLRTPSTDTQYFGPGTRLTVL.

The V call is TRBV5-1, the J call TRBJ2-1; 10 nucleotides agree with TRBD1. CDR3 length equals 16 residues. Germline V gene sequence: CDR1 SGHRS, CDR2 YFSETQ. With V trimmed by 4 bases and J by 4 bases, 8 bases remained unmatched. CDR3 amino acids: CASSASGTGDYNEQFF. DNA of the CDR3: TGCGCCAGCAGCGCCTCCGGGACAGGGGATTACAATGAGCAGTTCTTC.

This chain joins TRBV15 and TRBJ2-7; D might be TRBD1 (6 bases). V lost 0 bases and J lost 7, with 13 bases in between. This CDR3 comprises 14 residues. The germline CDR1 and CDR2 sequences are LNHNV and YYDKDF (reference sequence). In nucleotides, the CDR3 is TGTGCCACCAGCAGAGATAGGGTAACAGGGGAGCAGTACTTC. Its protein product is CATSRDRVTGEQYF.

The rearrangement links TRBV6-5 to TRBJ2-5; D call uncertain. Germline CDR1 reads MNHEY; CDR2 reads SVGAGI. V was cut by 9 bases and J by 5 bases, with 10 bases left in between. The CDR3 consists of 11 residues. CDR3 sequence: CASTEAETQYF. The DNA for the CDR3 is TGTGCCAGTACTGAGGCGGAGACCCAGTACTTC.

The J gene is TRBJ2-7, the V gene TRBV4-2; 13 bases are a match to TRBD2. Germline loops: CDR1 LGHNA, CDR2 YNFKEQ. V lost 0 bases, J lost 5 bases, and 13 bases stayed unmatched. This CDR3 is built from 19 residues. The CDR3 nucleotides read TGTGCCAGCAGCCAAGACCCCCCAACTAGCGGGAGGGCCACTAACGAGCAGTACTTC. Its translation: CASSQDPPTSGRATNEQYF.

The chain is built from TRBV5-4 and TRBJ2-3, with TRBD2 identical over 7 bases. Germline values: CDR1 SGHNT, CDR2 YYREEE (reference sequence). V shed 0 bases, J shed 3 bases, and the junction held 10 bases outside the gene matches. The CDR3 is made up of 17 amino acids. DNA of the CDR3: TGTGCCAGCAGCTTGGTCCCAGCGGGGTATGGGACAGATACGCAGTATTTT. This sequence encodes CASSLVPAGYGTDTQYF.